What follows are 3 T cell receptor beta chains derived from one specimen sequenced in a study of T cells in Graves' hyperthyroidism and ophthalmopathy. Amplified regions were TCR beta CDR3 sequences from RNA transcripts. The TCR CDR3 first-round RT-PCR relied on the HTBI primer set. Each CDR3 protein is one row after TCRdb ran MiXCR on the multiplex PCR reads. The sample consists of more than 500,000 distinct CDR3 sequences, less than 15% of them appearing once. Source material: blood. Every receptor here comes from a woman aged 40 to 55 with Graves' hyperthyroidism.

This clonotype occurred many times. The chain carries TRBV2 and TRBJ2-1, with 8 bases aligning to TRBD2. J lost 4 bases, V lost 7 bases, and 6 bases had no gene match. This CDR3 has 14 residues. Germline values: CDR1 SNHLY, CDR2 FYNNEI. CDR3 sequence reads: CASIEAGGYNEQFF. The CDR3 bases are TGTGCCAGCATAGAGGCGGGAGGTTACAATGAGCAGTTCTTC.

The sample holds a few counts of this clonotype. This chain joins TRBV20-1 and TRBJ2-3, with D possibly called TRBD1 or TRBD2 (5 bases each). Trimming removed 7 bases at V and 2 bases at J, with 10 bases between. Germline V gene lookup returns CDR1 DFQATT and CDR2 SNEGSKA (reference sequence). The CDR3 has 12 residues. The CDR3 DNA follows: TGCAGTGGGGACCGCGCCACAGATACGCAGTATTTT. Its protein is CSGDRATDTQYF.

This clonotype was detected many times. CDR3 in amino acids: CASSWGGGETQYF. The CDR3 region has the DNA TGTGCCAGCAGTTGGGGGGGAGGAGAGACCCAGTACTTC. The J gene is TRBJ2-5, the V gene TRBV2, with 7 bases fitting TRBD2. The V and J ends lost 5 bases and 4 bases, in that order; junction bases with no gene match: 4. The CDR3 is 13 amino acids. CDR1 is SNHLY and CDR2 is FYNNEI in the germline V gene.